This is a list of T cell receptor beta chains from one sample in a study of CD8 T cells in Susac syndrome. A single record per CDR3 protein comes from TCRdb applying MiXCR to the immunoSEQ multiplex PCR reads. The sample contains a few hundred thousand distinct CDR3 sequences, about 91% of which appear only once. Sequencing used CD4+ T cells from PBMCs. These receptors all stem from a human donor with multiple sclerosis. The CDR3 runs from the conserved cysteine through the conserved F or W. A D gene is named only where the DNA matches it firmly. A row's size may be missing; if present it is once, few, many or a size class.

CDR3 protein: CSARASGETQYF
CDR3 DNA: TGCAGTGCTAGGGCATCGGGAGAGACCCAGTACTTC
clone size: -
D gene: -
J gene: TRBJ2-5
CDR3 length: 12
V gene: TRBV20-1

CDR3 protein: CAHGAAGVDEQYF
CDR3 DNA: TGTGCCCATGGGGCAGCGGGGGTGGACGAGCAGTACTTC
clone size: -
D gene: TRBD2
J gene: TRBJ2-7
CDR3 length: 13
V gene: TRBV30

CDR3 protein: CASSESRQGLTEAFF
CDR3 DNA: TGCGCCAGCAGTGAATCCCGACAGGGACTAACTGAAGCTTTCTTT
clone size: -
D gene: TRBD1
J gene: TRBJ1-1
CDR3 length: 15
V gene: TRBV10-1

CDR3 protein: CASSVEGQGTNEQFF
CDR3 DNA: TGTGCCAGCAGCGTAGAGGGACAGGGAACCAATGAGCAGTTCTTC
clone size: -
D gene: TRBD1
J gene: TRBJ2-1
CDR3 length: 15
V gene: TRBV9

CDR3 protein: CASSKEFMNTEAFF
CDR3 DNA: TGTGCCAGTAGTAAGGAGTTCATGAACACTGAAGCTTTCTTT
clone size: -
D gene: -
J gene: TRBJ1-1
CDR3 length: 14
V gene: TRBV19

CDR3 protein: CASSQEGGRGDTQYF
CDR3 DNA: TGCGCCAGCAGCCAAGAAGGAGGGCGGGGAGATACGCAGTATTTT
clone size: -
D gene: -
J gene: TRBJ2-3
CDR3 length: 15
V gene: TRBV4-3

CDR3 protein: CASSLGKGKSPLAKNIQYF
CDR3 DNA: TGTGCCAGCAGTTTGGGTAAAGGGAAGTCCCCTCTAGCCAAAAACATTCAGTACTTC
clone size: -
D gene: -
J gene: TRBJ2-4
CDR3 length: 19
V gene: TRBV12-3/TRBV12-4

CDR3 protein: CASSFRSSGGYTF
CDR3 DNA: TGTGCCAGCAGCTTCCGATCTTCCGGGGGCTACACCTTC
clone size: -
D gene: -
J gene: TRBJ1-2
CDR3 length: 13
V gene: TRBV9

CDR3 protein: CASSLTGTSNEQFF
CDR3 DNA: TGTGCCAGCAGCTTAACTGGGACTAGCAATGAGCAGTTCTTC
clone size: -
D gene: TRBD2
J gene: TRBJ2-1
CDR3 length: 14
V gene: TRBV7-3

CDR3 protein: CASGPTHSVTAGELFF
CDR3 DNA: TGTGCTAGTGGCCCCACCCACAGTGTGACGGCCGGGGAGCTGTTTTTT
clone size: -
D gene: -
J gene: TRBJ2-2
CDR3 length: 16
V gene: TRBV12-5

CDR3 protein: CASRGDSNTGELFF
CDR3 DNA: TGTGCCAGCAGAGGGGACTCGAACACCGGGGAGCTGTTTTTT
clone size: -
D gene: -
J gene: TRBJ2-2
CDR3 length: 14
V gene: TRBV6-5

CDR3 protein: CASSPGTANYEQYF
CDR3 DNA: TGTGCCAGCAGTCCCGGGACCGCGAATTACGAGCAGTACTTC
clone size: once
D gene: -
J gene: TRBJ2-7
CDR3 length: 14
V gene: TRBV12-3/TRBV12-4

CDR3 protein: CASSQDASGHVYEQYF
CDR3 DNA: TGCGCCAGCAGCCAAGACGCTAGCGGCCACGTCTACGAGCAGTACTTC
clone size: -
D gene: TRBD2
J gene: TRBJ2-7
CDR3 length: 16
V gene: TRBV4-3

CDR3 protein: CASSQLPGQGFGEQFF
CDR3 DNA: TGCGCCAGCAGCCAACTCCCGGGACAGGGATTTGGGGAGCAGTTCTTC
clone size: -
D gene: TRBD1
J gene: TRBJ2-1
CDR3 length: 16
V gene: TRBV4-1

CDR3 protein: CASSLEPSRGEQFF
CDR3 DNA: TGTGCCAGCAGCTTGGAGCCGAGCCGGGGTGAGCAGTTCTTC
clone size: -
D gene: -
J gene: TRBJ2-1
CDR3 length: 14
V gene: TRBV5-5

CDR3 protein: CASSHAPTRLNEQFF
CDR3 DNA: TGCGCCAGCAGCCATGCACCGACTAGACTCAATGAGCAGTTCTTC
clone size: -
D gene: -
J gene: TRBJ2-1
CDR3 length: 15
V gene: TRBV4-1

CDR3 protein: CASSPTSGIQETQYF
CDR3 DNA: TGTGCCAGCAGCCCGACTAGCGGAATCCAAGAGACCCAGTACTTC
clone size: -
D gene: TRBD2
J gene: TRBJ2-5
CDR3 length: 15
V gene: TRBV7-9

CDR3 protein: CASSLRSSGSTDTQYF
CDR3 DNA: TGTGCCAGCAGCTTGAGGTCTAGCGGGAGCACAGATACGCAGTATTTT
clone size: -
D gene: TRBD2
J gene: TRBJ2-3
CDR3 length: 16
V gene: TRBV5-4

CDR3 protein: CASSKRGGINIQYF
CDR3 DNA: TGTGCCAGCAGCAAGCGGGGGGGCATAAACATTCAGTACTTC
clone size: -
D gene: TRBD2
J gene: TRBJ2-4
CDR3 length: 14
V gene: TRBV7-9

CDR3 protein: CSVEGGSGGKDTQYF
CDR3 DNA: TGCAGCGTTGAAGGGGGTTCGGGGGGGAAGGATACGCAGTATTTT
clone size: -
D gene: TRBD2
J gene: TRBJ2-3
CDR3 length: 15
V gene: TRBV29-1

CDR3 protein: CASSRTINEQFF
CDR3 DNA: TGTGCCAGCAGTAGGACGATCAATGAGCAGTTCTTC
clone size: once
D gene: -
J gene: TRBJ2-1
CDR3 length: 12
V gene: TRBV3-1

CDR3 protein: CSARLGTGGSPLHF
CDR3 DNA: TGCAGTGCTAGACTAGGGACAGGGGGTTCACCCCTCCACTTT
clone size: -
D gene: TRBD1
J gene: TRBJ1-6
CDR3 length: 14
V gene: TRBV20-1

CDR3 protein: CASSEANQPQHF
CDR3 DNA: TGTGCCAGCAGTGAAGCTAATCAGCCCCAGCATTTT
clone size: few
D gene: -
J gene: TRBJ1-5
CDR3 length: 12
V gene: TRBV6-1

CDR3 protein: CASSPQAPRSTDTQYF
CDR3 DNA: TGTGCCAGCAGCCCCCAAGCCCCCAGAAGCACAGATACGCAGTATTTT
clone size: -
D gene: -
J gene: TRBJ2-3
CDR3 length: 16
V gene: TRBV11-3

CDR3 protein: CASSARDTQYF
CDR3 DNA: TGTGCCAGCTCAGCAAGAGATACGCAGTATTTT
clone size: -
D gene: -
J gene: TRBJ2-3
CDR3 length: 11
V gene: TRBV12-3/TRBV12-4

CDR3 protein: CASSLGRNNEKLFF
CDR3 DNA: TGTGCCAGCAGCTTAGGCAGGAATAATGAAAAACTGTTTTTT
clone size: -
D gene: -
J gene: TRBJ1-4
CDR3 length: 14
V gene: TRBV7-2

CDR3 protein: CASSQGQGNQPQHF
CDR3 DNA: TGTGCCAGCAGCCAAGGTCAGGGCAATCAGCCCCAGCATTTT
clone size: few
D gene: -
J gene: TRBJ1-5
CDR3 length: 14
V gene: TRBV3-1

CDR3 protein: CASSLRSDRVRAGELFF
CDR3 DNA: TGTGCCAGCAGTTTACGCAGCGACAGAGTAAGGGCCGGGGAGCTGTTTTTT
clone size: -
D gene: -
J gene: TRBJ2-2
CDR3 length: 17
V gene: TRBV27

CDR3 protein: CASSRSGTGNSPLHF
CDR3 DNA: TGTGCCAGCAGTCGATCCGGGACAGGAAATTCACCCCTCCACTTT
clone size: -
D gene: TRBD1
J gene: TRBJ1-6
CDR3 length: 15
V gene: TRBV27

CDR3 protein: CASSIAGGWNSPLHF
CDR3 DNA: TGTGCCAGTAGTATAGCCGGAGGGTGGAACTCACCCCTCCACTTT
clone size: -
D gene: -
J gene: TRBJ1-6
CDR3 length: 15
V gene: TRBV19

CDR3 protein: CASSLPRQGVGYTF
CDR3 DNA: TGTGCCAGCAGCTTACCCCGACAGGGGGTTGGCTACACCTTC
clone size: -
D gene: TRBD1
J gene: TRBJ1-2
CDR3 length: 14
V gene: TRBV7-2

CDR3 protein: CSAEVRGGSYEQYF
CDR3 DNA: TGCAGTGCAGAGGTCCGGGGGGGCTCCTACGAGCAGTACTTC
clone size: -
D gene: TRBD2
J gene: TRBJ2-7
CDR3 length: 14
V gene: TRBV20-1

CDR3 protein: CASSLGPAETQYF
CDR3 DNA: TGCGCCAGCAGCCTGGGGCCGGCAGAGACCCAGTACTTC
clone size: -
D gene: -
J gene: TRBJ2-5
CDR3 length: 13
V gene: TRBV4-1

CDR3 protein: CAWSVQYRYEQYF
CDR3 DNA: TGTGCCTGGAGTGTACAATATCGCTACGAGCAGTACTTC
clone size: -
D gene: -
J gene: TRBJ2-7
CDR3 length: 13
V gene: TRBV30

CDR3 protein: CATSDPTSPGGKQYF
CDR3 DNA: TGTGCCACCAGTGATCCAACTAGCCCGGGAGGGAAGCAGTATTTT
clone size: -
D gene: TRBD2
J gene: TRBJ2-3
CDR3 length: 15
V gene: TRBV24-1

CDR3 protein: CASSSPGRPYPGYEQYF
CDR3 DNA: TGTGCCAGCAGTTCCCCGGGCAGACCCTACCCTGGCTACGAGCAGTACTTC
clone size: once
D gene: -
J gene: TRBJ2-7
CDR3 length: 17
V gene: TRBV6-5

CDR3 protein: CASRLDGPTDF
CDR3 DNA: TGCGCCAGCAGGTTGGACGGCCCCACAGACTTC
clone size: -
D gene: -
J gene: TRBJ2-5
CDR3 length: 11
V gene: TRBV5-1

CDR3 protein: CASSYFSGTGYNSPLHF
CDR3 DNA: TGTGCCAGCAGTTACTTTAGTGGGACAGGCTATAATTCACCCCTCCACTTT
clone size: -
D gene: TRBD1
J gene: TRBJ1-6
CDR3 length: 17
V gene: TRBV6-5

CDR3 protein: CAWSVWSAGQGGRIGYTF
CDR3 DNA: TGTGCCTGGAGTGTATGGTCCGCGGGACAGGGTGGGAGGATTGGCTACACCTTC
clone size: -
D gene: TRBD1
J gene: TRBJ1-2
CDR3 length: 18
V gene: TRBV30

CDR3 protein: CSARPPQSPGARGGELFF
CDR3 DNA: TGCAGTGCTAGACCTCCCCAATCCCCGGGGGCTAGAGGCGGGGAGCTGTTTTTT
clone size: -
D gene: -
J gene: TRBJ2-2
CDR3 length: 18
V gene: TRBV20-1

CDR3 protein: CASSPWRDTQYF
CDR3 DNA: TGTGCCAGCAGTCCTTGGCGAGATACGCAGTATTTT
clone size: -
D gene: -
J gene: TRBJ2-3
CDR3 length: 12
V gene: TRBV12-3/TRBV12-4

CDR3 protein: CASRRDRNEQFF
CDR3 DNA: TGTGCCAGTCGTAGGGATCGGAATGAGCAGTTCTTC
clone size: -
D gene: -
J gene: TRBJ2-1
CDR3 length: 12
V gene: TRBV19

CDR3 protein: CSVEEGGGQGTQYF
CDR3 DNA: TGCAGCGTTGAGGAGGGAGGGGGCCAGGGTACGCAGTATTTT
clone size: -
D gene: -
J gene: TRBJ2-3
CDR3 length: 14
V gene: TRBV29-1

CDR3 protein: CAWSQQGRNTEAFF
CDR3 DNA: TGTGCCTGGAGTCAACAGGGTCGGAACACTGAAGCTTTCTTT
clone size: -
D gene: -
J gene: TRBJ1-1
CDR3 length: 14
V gene: TRBV30

CDR3 protein: CASSRPTGIDQPQHF
CDR3 DNA: TGTGCCAGTAGCCGCCCGACAGGGATCGATCAGCCCCAGCATTTT
clone size: -
D gene: TRBD1
J gene: TRBJ1-5
CDR3 length: 15
V gene: TRBV19

CDR3 protein: CASSLIRAYGYTF
CDR3 DNA: TGTGCCAGCAGCTTGATCAGGGCCTATGGCTACACCTTC
clone size: -
D gene: -
J gene: TRBJ1-2
CDR3 length: 13
V gene: TRBV5-6

CDR3 protein: CSELVAGVDTQYF
CDR3 DNA: TGCAGTGAACTTGTGGCGGGGGTGGATACGCAGTATTTT
clone size: -
D gene: TRBD2
J gene: TRBJ2-3
CDR3 length: 13
V gene: TRBV20-1

CDR3 protein: CASSLENRVLDTQYF
CDR3 DNA: TGTGCCAGCAGCTTAGAAAACAGGGTATTAGATACGCAGTATTTT
clone size: -
D gene: -
J gene: TRBJ2-3
CDR3 length: 15
V gene: TRBV7-2

CDR3 protein: CASSSPPRGRTGDGANVLTF
CDR3 DNA: TGTGCCAGTAGTAGTCCCCCACGGGGCAGGACAGGGGATGGGGCCAACGTCCTGACTTTC
clone size: -
D gene: TRBD1
J gene: TRBJ2-6
CDR3 length: 20
V gene: TRBV19

CDR3 protein: CASSFGDRGGYEQYF
CDR3 DNA: TGCGCCAGCAGCTTCGGGGACAGGGGTGGCTACGAGCAGTACTTC
clone size: -
D gene: TRBD1
J gene: TRBJ2-7
CDR3 length: 15
V gene: TRBV5-1

CDR3 protein: CASSSRTGSNTEAFF
CDR3 DNA: TGTGCCAGCAGCTCCCGGACGGGCTCGAACACTGAAGCTTTCTTT
clone size: -
D gene: -
J gene: TRBJ1-1
CDR3 length: 15
V gene: TRBV21-1

CDR3 protein: CASSLTAGVNTEAFF
CDR3 DNA: TGTGCCAGCAGTTTAACGGCAGGAGTGAACACTGAAGCTTTCTTT
clone size: -
D gene: -
J gene: TRBJ1-1
CDR3 length: 15
V gene: TRBV12-3/TRBV12-4